This T cell receptor beta chain was captured by sequencing in a study of blood T cell repertoires in COVID-19. In the source study's methods: Amplification of reference gene primers was used by the study to estimate nucleated cell counts. TCRdb's copy holds only in-frame clones and misses some; the assay was immunoSEQ multiplex PCR. Clone size and V and J calls were adopted from that table, with D and trimming inferred from the DNA. The sample lists around 300,000 clones; about nine tenths were seen once. The CDR3 is made up of 18 amino acids. CDR1 MNHEY and CDR2 SVGEGT come from the germline V gene. V was shortened by 6 bases and J by 5 bases, with 26 bases between the two germline ends.

The TCR originated in a woman in her late teens or twenties who had recovered from COVID-19. The chain couples TRBV6-2 or TRBV6-3 to TRBJ1-5; a possible D gene is TRBD1 (5 bases). What was sequenced was PBMCs or T cells enriched from blood (not recorded which). The chain's CDR3 is CASSPVAGGRIGDQPQHF. The CDR3, as DNA: TGTGCCAGCAGCCCCGTGGCGGGGGGTAGGATTGGCGATCAGCCCCAGCATTTT.